Listed below are T cell receptor beta chains from one sample, sequenced in a study of blood T cell repertoires in COVID-19. Assay: immunoSEQ multiplex PCR; the TCRdb copy retains only in-frame clones and omits some. Of 120,000 or so clones in the sample, roughly 85% were seen once. The sample taken for sequencing was peripheral blood. The receptors derive from an elderly man with active or convalescent COVID-19. Both conserved end residues are part of each CDR3. The order of the fields is V gene, clone size, D gene, J gene, CDR3 protein, CDR3 DNA. A D gene is named only where the DNA matches it firmly. Clone size, where shown, is once, few, many, or a class for clones that have expanded.

V: TRBV7-3; size: NA; D: NA; J: TRBJ2-3; CDR3: CASSPGGGSSDTQYF; DNA: TGTGCCAGCAGCCCAGGAGGTGGGAGTTCAGATACGCAGTATTTT
V: TRBV7-9; size: NA; D: TRBD1; J: TRBJ1-1; CDR3: CASSFKTGVRNTEAFF; DNA: TGTGCCAGCAGCTTTAAGACAGGGGTTCGGAACACTGAAGCTTTCTTT
V: TRBV19; size: NA; D: TRBD2; J: TRBJ2-1; CDR3: CASSPRSGRGNEQFF; DNA: TGTGCCAGTAGTCCGCGGAGCGGGAGAGGGAATGAGCAGTTCTTC
V: TRBV7-2; size: NA; D: TRBD1; J: TRBJ1-6; CDR3: CASSPGQLNNSPLHF; DNA: TGTGCCAGCAGCCCGGGACAGCTTAATAATTCACCCCTCCACTTT
V: TRBV5-4; size: NA; D: TRBD1; J: TRBJ2-7; CDR3: CASSPDRGIGEQYF; DNA: TGTGCCAGCAGCCCCGACAGGGGGATCGGCGAGCAGTACTTC
V: TRBV6-5; size: NA; D: NA; J: TRBJ2-4; CDR3: CASGQEGRNIQYF; DNA: TGTGCCAGCGGACAGGAGGGGAGGAACATTCAGTACTTC
V: TRBV19; size: NA; D: TRBD1; J: TRBJ1-2; CDR3: CASSNDRVQGYTF; DNA: TGTGCCAGTAGTAACGACAGGGTGCAAGGCTACACCTTC
V: TRBV5-6; size: NA; D: TRBD1; J: TRBJ1-5; CDR3: CASSSGGRNQPQHF; DNA: TGTGCCAGCAGCTCAGGGGGGAGGAATCAGCCCCAGCATTTT
V: TRBV7-2; size: NA; D: TRBD1; J: TRBJ1-2; CDR3: CASTTKGAASHGYTF; DNA: TGTGCCAGCACCACCAAGGGGGCTGCCTCGCATGGCTACACCTTC
V: TRBV6-5; size: NA; D: NA; J: TRBJ2-3; CDR3: CASSYRGSRYTDTQYF; DNA: TGTGCCAGCAGTTACCGGGGTAGCAGGTACACAGATACGCAGTATTTT
V: TRBV18; size: once; D: TRBD1; J: TRBJ1-5; CDR3: CASSPVTGADSNQPQHF; DNA: TGTGCCAGCTCACCAGTAACAGGGGCCGATAGCAATCAGCCCCAGCATTTT
V: TRBV7-9; size: NA; D: NA; J: TRBJ2-7; CDR3: CASSHQGPRGQYF; DNA: TGTGCCAGCAGTCATCAGGGGCCTCGCGGGCAGTACTTC
V: TRBV23-1; size: NA; D: TRBD2; J: TRBJ2-1; CDR3: CASSQSSGDNEQFF; DNA: TGCGCCAGCAGTCAATCTAGCGGGGACAATGAGCAGTTCTTC